One sample yielded the 9 T cell receptor beta chains listed below, sequenced in a study of T-cell memory formation after mild COVID-19 (dated by TCRdb to the early 2020s). The library was obtained by 5' RACE. For sequencing, an Illumina NovaSeq 6000 was employed. TCRdb's own reprocessing of the public reads used fastp at Q25 and MiXCR and kept productive beta chains. Rows are combined by CDR3 protein, so each entry shows the most common genes and DNA. Within this sample are around 340,000 distinct CDR3 sequences, with approximately 15% of them counted one time only. The ten most abundant clones make up around 21% of the sample. Source material: PBMCs or a T cell subset sorted from them (not recorded which). Receptors were obtained from a man younger than 35 who had mild COVID-19 (a few samples of this study predate the infection). The sample titles of this study are shuffled in the database, so cell type and time point are left out; the donor was told from shared clones.

This clonotype occurred many times. J is TRBJ2-1 and V is TRBV3-1; D remains ambiguous. CDR1 is LGHDT and CDR2 is YNNKEL in the germline V gene (reference sequence). Trimming removed 4 bases at V and 3 bases at J, with 4 bases between. This CDR3 is built from 12 residues. The CDR3 DNA reads TGTGCCAGCAGCCCGCGCTACAATGAGCAGTTCTTC. It specifies CASSPRYNEQFF.

With respect to this clonotype: One end of the junction varies from germline; a read error may be responsible. The CDR3 loop reads CSAREEETQYF. CDR3 nucleotides: TGCAGTGCCAGAGAAGAAGAGACCCAGTACTTC. The chain has TRBV20-1 and TRBJ2-5, with D unresolved. This CDR3 has 11 amino acids. Germline assignment: CDR1 DFQATT and CDR2 SNEGSKA (reference sequence).

In this sample, this clonotype turned up a few times. This sequence joins TRBV12-3 or TRBV12-4 and TRBJ2-7; 12 bases match TRBD1. This CDR3 spans 15 amino acids. The J segment lost 3 bases and the V segment lost 5 bases, leaving 5 bases of the junction unmatched. The CDR3 coding sequence is TGTGCCAGCAGTCCCGGGACAGGGGGCAACTACGAGCAGTACTTC. This encodes CASSPGTGGNYEQYF.

This clonotype was counted only a few times. The chain joins TRBV7-2 to TRBJ2-1; D unresolved. Germline CDR1 and CDR2: SGHTA and FQGNSA. Trimming took 4 bases from V and 0 from J, leaving 7 bases between them. This CDR3 has 14 amino acids. CDR3 coding DNA: TGTGCCAGCAGCTCCTATTTCTCCTACAATGAGCAGTTCTTC. This gives the protein CASSSYFSYNEQFF.

V gene TRBV3-1 combines with J gene TRBJ1-4; weak D call: TRBD1 (5 bases). Looked up from germline, CDR1 is LGHDT and CDR2 is YNNKEL (reference sequence). The CDR3 has 14 residues. V shed 6 bases and J shed 8 bases, with 16 bases lying between them. The CDR3 loop is CASRLAGTDEKLFF. CDR3 coding DNA: TGTGCCAGCAGACTGGCCGGGACCGACGAAAAACTGTTTTTT.

This clonotype was seen a handful of times. The V and J genes are TRBV19 and TRBJ1-1; D is unresolved. The CDR3 spans 13 residues. Germline CDR1 and CDR2: LNHDA and SQIVND (reference sequence). Between the trimmed V and J ends, which lost 5 bases and 1 base, there was a span of 8 bases. This CDR3 reads CASSYLWNTEAFF. The CDR3 DNA reads TGTGCCAGTAGTTACCTCTGGAACACTGAAGCTTTCTTT.

The chain uses TRBV9 and TRBJ2-2; unclear D gene. Germline V gene data show CDR1 as SGDLS and CDR2 as YYNGEE. Trimming stripped 2 bases from V and 0 bases from J, with 8 bases between. This CDR3 region has 15 residues. The CDR3: CASSVGGANTGELFF. CDR3 bases: TGTGCCAGCAGCGTGGGTGGGGCGAACACCGGGGAGCTGTTTTTT. Filled out from reference TRBV9 and TRBJ2-2, the complete variable domain reads DSGVTQTPKHLITATGQRVTLRCSPRSGDLSVYWYQQSLDQGLQFLIQYYNGEERAKGNILERFSAQQFPDLHSELNLSSLELGDSALYFCASSVGGANTGELFFGEGSRLTVL.

This clonotype showed up just a few times. This chain uses TRBV5-1 with TRBJ2-1; D is ambiguous. Trimming shortened V by 0 bases and J by 8 bases, and 12 bases separated the two germline ends. Germline assignment: CDR1 SGHRS and CDR2 YFSETQ. The CDR3 has 14 residues. CDR3 sequence (DNA): TGCGCCAGCAGCTTGGCCCAGTTTTCCGATGAGCAGTTCTTC. It translates to CASSLAQFSDEQFF.

This clonotype has just a few counts. The genes are TRBV7-8 and TRBJ2-7; D tentatively fits TRBD1 or TRBD2 (5 bases each). Trimming removed 2 bases from V and 3 bases from J, with 11 bases in between. The CDR3 extends over 14 amino acids. Germline CDR1 is SGHVS and CDR2 is FQNEAQ. The CDR3 region is CASSLFRGDYEQYF. As DNA, the CDR3 is TGTGCCAGCAGCTTATTCAGAGGGGACTACGAGCAGTACTTC.